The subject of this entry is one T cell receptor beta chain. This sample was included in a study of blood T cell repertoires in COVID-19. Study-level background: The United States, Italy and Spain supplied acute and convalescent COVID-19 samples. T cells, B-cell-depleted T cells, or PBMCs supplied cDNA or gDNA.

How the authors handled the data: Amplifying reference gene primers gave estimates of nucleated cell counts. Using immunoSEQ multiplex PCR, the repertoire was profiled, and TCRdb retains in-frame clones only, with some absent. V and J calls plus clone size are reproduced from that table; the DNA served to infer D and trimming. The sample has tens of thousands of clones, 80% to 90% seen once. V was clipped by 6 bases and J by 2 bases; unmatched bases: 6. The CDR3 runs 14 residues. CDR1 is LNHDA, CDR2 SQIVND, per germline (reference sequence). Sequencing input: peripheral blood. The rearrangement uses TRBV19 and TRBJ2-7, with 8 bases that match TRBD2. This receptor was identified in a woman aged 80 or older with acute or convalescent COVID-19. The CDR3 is CASRPAGGAYEQYF. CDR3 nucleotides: TGTGCCAGTAGACCTGCGGGGGGCGCCTACGAGCAGTACTTC.